This TCR beta chain was sequenced for a study of blood T cell repertoires in COVID-19. For the study at large: The origin of the acute and convalescent COVID-19 samples was the United States, Italy and Spain. PBMCs, B-cell-depleted T cells, or T cells were the source of the cDNA or gDNA that made up the material.

Deletions cut 8 bases from V and 0 bases from J, with 10 bases between. Germline CDR1 reads SNHLY; CDR2 reads FYNNEI. This CDR3 region has 14 residues. In the original workflow: Estimated nucleated cell counts came from reference gene primer amplification. TCRdb's copy holds only in-frame clones and misses some; the assay was immunoSEQ multiplex PCR. Clone size and V and J calls were adopted from that table, with D and trimming inferred from the DNA. The sample lists more than 100,000 clones; almost 85% were seen once. The clonotype comes from a woman aged 30 to 39 who had recovered from COVID-19. The chain is built from TRBV2 and TRBJ2-2; the D gene is possibly TRBD2 (6 bases). The material sequenced was peripheral blood. In DNA, the CDR3 is TGTGCCAGCTGGGGGAGGACGAACACCGGGGAGCTGTTTTTT. This codes for CASWGRTNTGELFF. Full variable domain (missing parts from reference TRBV2 and TRBJ2-2): EPEVTQTPSHQVTQMGQEVILRCVPISNHLYFYWYRQILGQKVEFLVSFYNNEISEKSEIFDDQFSVERPDGSNFTLKIRSTKLEDSAMYFCASWGRTNTGELFFGEGSRLTVL.